This T cell receptor (beta chain) was sequenced during a study of cytomegalovirus exposure and HLA in healthy donors. It was with 60 Vbeta and 13 Jbeta primers that the PCR ran. Clones were sequenced by immunoSEQ multiplex PCR, and TCRdb holds only the in-frame ones, with some missing. The profile shows tens of thousands of clones, around 83% of them singletons. CDR1 SGHTA and CDR2 FQGNSA come from the germline V gene. The CDR3 extends over 12 amino acids. Trimming removed 5 bases from V and 10 bases from J, with 11 bases in between. General study findings and limits: More than 15,000 TCR beta sequences were associated with HLA alleles at 0.05 false discovery rate in a later analysis.

This clone has a handful of counts. What it binds is not known. The source is a man aged 25-40 years in good health and CMV-seronegative. Material: PBMCs. The genes are TRBV7-2 and TRBJ1-4; D remains ambiguous. CDR3 protein: CASSQDGIKLFF. The CDR3 DNA follows: TGTGCCAGCAGCCAGGACGGGATAAAACTGTTTTTT. The whole variable domain, remainder taken from reference TRBV7-2 and TRBJ1-4, is GAGVSQSPSNKVTEKGKDVELRCDPISGHTALYWYRQSLGQGLEFLIYFQGNSAPDKSGLPSDRFSAERTGGSVSTLTIQRTQQEDSAVYLCASSQDGIKLFFGSGTQLSVL.